The entry that follows covers one TCR beta chain sequence. Antigen specificity is unknown. The data were obtained in a study of T cell responses to AZD1222 COVID-19 vaccine. Study-level findings and limits: Females outnumbered males among donors, who were mostly white British; clonal diversity was possibly underestimated. Researchers report vaccine-associated CD4 TCRs spanning spike, with dominance at 160-218 and 743-854.

V gave up 0 bases and J gave up 2 bases; unmatched junction bases: 4. The length of the CDR3 is 15 residues. Germline V gene data show CDR1 as SGDLS and CDR2 as YYNGEE. Profiling relied on immunoSEQ multiplex PCR, and the TCRdb table lists in-frame clones only, not all of them. The sample records about 75,000 clones, about 91% being singletons. V usage is TRBV9 and J usage is TRBJ2-7; TRBD1 matches 8 bases. The source of this sequence is an adult who received the MenACWY meningococcal vaccine as a control. This sample comprised peripheral blood, obtained 28 days after the second dose of the MenACWY control vaccine. CDR3 coding DNA: TGTGCCAGCAGCGTAGGCGGGACAGGAACCTACGAGCAGTACTTC. This translates into CASSVGGTGTYEQYF.